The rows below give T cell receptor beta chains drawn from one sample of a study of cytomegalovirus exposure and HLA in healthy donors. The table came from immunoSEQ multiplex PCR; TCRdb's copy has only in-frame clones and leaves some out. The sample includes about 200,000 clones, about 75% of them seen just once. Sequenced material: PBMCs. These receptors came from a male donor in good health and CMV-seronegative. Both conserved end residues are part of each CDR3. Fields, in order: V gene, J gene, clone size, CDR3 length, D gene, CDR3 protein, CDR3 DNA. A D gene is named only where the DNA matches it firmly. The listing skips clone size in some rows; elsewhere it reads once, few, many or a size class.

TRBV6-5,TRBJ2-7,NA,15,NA,CASSRTRSASYEQYF,TGTGCCAGCAGTCGGACACGCTCGGCCTCCTACGAGCAGTACTTC
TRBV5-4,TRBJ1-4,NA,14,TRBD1,CASSRDRADEKLFF,TGTGCCAGCAGCCGGGACAGGGCGGATGAAAAACTGTTTTTT
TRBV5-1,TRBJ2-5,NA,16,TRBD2,CASSSSGSPAKETQYF,TGCGCCAGCAGCTCTAGCGGTTCCCCCGCAAAGGAGACCCAGTACTTC
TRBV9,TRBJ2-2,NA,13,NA,CASGSGANGELFF,TGTGCCAGCGGGTCAGGCGCCAACGGGGAGCTGTTTTTT
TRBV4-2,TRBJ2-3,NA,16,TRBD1,CASSQAETGGTDTQYF,TGTGCCAGCAGCCAAGCGGAGACAGGGGGCACAGATACGCAGTATTTT
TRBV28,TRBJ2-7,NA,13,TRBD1,CASSLVGTGLQYF,TGTGCCAGCAGTTTAGTGGGGACAGGCCTACAGTACTTC
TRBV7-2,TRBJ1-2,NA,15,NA,CASSPVHGANYGYTF,TGTGCCAGCAGCCCTGTCCACGGGGCTAACTATGGCTACACCTTC
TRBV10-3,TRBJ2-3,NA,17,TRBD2,CAISEDPRGGATDTQYF,TGTGCCATCAGTGAGGACCCCCGCGGGGGGGCCACAGATACGCAGTATTTT
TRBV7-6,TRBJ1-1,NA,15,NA,CASSFAGVVSTEAFF,TGTGCCAGCAGCTTTGCAGGGGTGGTTAGCACTGAAGCTTTCTTT
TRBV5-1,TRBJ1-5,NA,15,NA,CASSLTGASNQPQHF,TGCGCCAGCAGCTTGACAGGAGCTAGCAATCAGCCCCAGCATTTT
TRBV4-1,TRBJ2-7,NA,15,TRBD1,CASSLRDRDFYEQYF,TGCGCCAGCAGCCTCCGGGACAGGGATTTTTACGAGCAGTACTTC
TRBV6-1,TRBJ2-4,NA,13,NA,CASSEREKNIQYF,TGTGCCAGCAGTGAACGGGAGAAAAACATTCAGTACTTC
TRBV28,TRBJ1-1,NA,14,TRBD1,CASSDRDSVTEAFF,TGTGCCAGCAGTGACCGGGACAGTGTAACTGAAGCTTTCTTT
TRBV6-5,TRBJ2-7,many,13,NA,CASSYSDTYEQYF,TGTGCCAGCAGTTACTCGGACACCTACGAGCAGTACTTC
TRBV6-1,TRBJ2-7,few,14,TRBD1,CASRLPGQGYEQYF,TGTGCCAGCAGGCTACCGGGACAGGGCTACGAGCAGTACTTC
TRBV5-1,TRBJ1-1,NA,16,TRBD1,CASRAYRGYMNTEAFF,TGCGCCAGCAGAGCCTACAGGGGCTATATGAACACTGAAGCTTTCTTT
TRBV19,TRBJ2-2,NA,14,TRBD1,CATRDRANTGELFF,TGTGCCACTAGGGACAGGGCGAACACCGGGGAGCTGTTTTTT
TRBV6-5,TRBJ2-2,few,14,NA,CASSGGGQTGELFF,TGTGCCAGCAGTGGGGGGGGGCAGACCGGGGAGCTGTTTTTT
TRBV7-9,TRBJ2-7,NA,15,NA,CSSSLAQGKGYEQYF,TGTTCCAGCAGCTTAGCCCAGGGGAAGGGCTACGAGCAGTACTTC
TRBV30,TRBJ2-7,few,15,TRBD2,CAWSGTSGTKTEQYF,TGTGCCTGGAGTGGGACTAGCGGGACAAAGACCGAGCAGTACTTC
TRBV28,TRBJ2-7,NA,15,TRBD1,CASRVPTGGGYEQYF,TGTGCCAGCAGAGTACCCACAGGGGGCGGGTACGAGCAGTACTTC
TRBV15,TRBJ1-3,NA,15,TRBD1,CATSRDRGSGNTIYF,TGTGCCACCAGCAGGGACAGGGGGTCCGGAAACACCATATATTTT
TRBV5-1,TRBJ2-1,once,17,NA,CASSSGGGQALGNEQFF,TGCGCCAGCAGCTCCGGCGGGGGACAGGCGCTTGGCAATGAGCAGTTCTTC
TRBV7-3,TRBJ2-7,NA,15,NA,CASSLGVRVIHEQYF,TGTGCCAGCAGCTTAGGCGTCAGGGTAATCCACGAGCAGTACTTC
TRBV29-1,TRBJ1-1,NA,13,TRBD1,CSVAPGGKTEAFF,TGCAGCGTTGCCCCAGGGGGGAAAACTGAAGCTTTCTTT
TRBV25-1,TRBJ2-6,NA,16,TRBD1,CASTRTGAAGANVLTF,TGTGCCAGCACCAGGACAGGGGCGGCAGGGGCCAACGTCCTGACTTTC
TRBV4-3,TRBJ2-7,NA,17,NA,CASSQDWASEHSYEQYF,TGCGCCAGCAGCCAAGATTGGGCGTCTGAACATTCCTACGAGCAGTACTTC
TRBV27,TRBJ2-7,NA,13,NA,CASSLFQGYEQYF,TGTGCCAGCAGTTTATTTCAGGGCTACGAGCAGTACTTC
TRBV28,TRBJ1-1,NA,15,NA,CASSLEQGGITEAFF,TGTGCCAGCAGTTTAGAACAGGGAGGGATCACTGAAGCTTTCTTT
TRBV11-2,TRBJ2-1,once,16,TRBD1,CASSLRSQGAINEQFF,TGTGCCAGCAGCTTAAGGAGTCAGGGGGCAATCAATGAGCAGTTCTTC
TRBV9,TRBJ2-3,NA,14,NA,CASSVQQSTDTQYF,TGTGCCAGCAGCGTACAACAGAGCACAGATACGCAGTATTTT
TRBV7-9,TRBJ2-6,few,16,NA,CASSHTGTSGANVLTF,TGTGCCAGCAGCCATACAGGGACCTCTGGGGCCAACGTCCTGACTTTC
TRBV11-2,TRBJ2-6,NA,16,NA,CAIPGRRPSGANVLTF,TGTGCCATTCCAGGAAGGCGACCCTCTGGGGCCAACGTCCTGACTTTC
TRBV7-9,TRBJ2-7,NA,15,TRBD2,CASSLVGGRGYEQYF,TGTGCCAGCAGCTTAGTAGGCGGGAGAGGCTACGAGCAGTACTTC